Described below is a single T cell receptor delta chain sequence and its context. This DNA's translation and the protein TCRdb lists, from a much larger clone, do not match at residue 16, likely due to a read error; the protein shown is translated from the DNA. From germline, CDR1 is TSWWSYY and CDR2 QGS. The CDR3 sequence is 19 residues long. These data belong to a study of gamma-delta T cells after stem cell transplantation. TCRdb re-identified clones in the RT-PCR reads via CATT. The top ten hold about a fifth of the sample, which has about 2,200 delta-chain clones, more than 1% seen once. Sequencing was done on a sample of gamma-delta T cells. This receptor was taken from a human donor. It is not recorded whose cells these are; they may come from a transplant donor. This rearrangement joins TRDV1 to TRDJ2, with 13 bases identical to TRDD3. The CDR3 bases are TGTGCTCTTACAAGTACTGGGGGATACGTGAAACCTTTGACAGCACCACTCTTCTTT. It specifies CALTSTGGYVKPLTAPLFF.